This T cell receptor beta chain was documented in a study of blood T cell repertoires in COVID-19 (dated by TCRdb to between 2020 and 2021). About the full investigation: Samples covering the acute and convalescent phases of COVID-19 were provided by collaborators in the United States, Italy and Spain. The material from the prospective study consisted of cDNA or gDNA derived from T cells, B-cell-depleted T cells, or PBMCs. The dataset comprised deeply sampled blood TCRbeta repertoires from subjects exposed to, actively infected with, or recovered from COVID-19. The repertoires were made available in a free public database intended to serve as a resource for research on the immune response to SARS-CoV-2. The samples were drawn from two sources: the first 160 participants of the ongoing ImmuneRACE study, and over 1,000 subjects contributed by 6 global collaborators. The sample metadata nearly always contained a de-identified subject ID, COVID-19 status, age in years and sex. Where available, HLA class I and class II types were obtained from metadata supplied by the sample provider rather than from assay-based typing. The research as a whole found: The quantity of clinical and demographic metadata differed by source and by participant and was supplied without curation.

A second Seattle source provided samples from volunteer blood donors who had recovered from COVID-19. Collaborating institutions collected whole blood in K2EDTA tubes following their own protocols. For TCRbeta analysis, collaborators shipped samples as frozen whole blood, isolated PBMCs, or DNA extracted from either of those sample types. The immunoSEQ Assay, a bias-controlled multiplex PCR, was used to amplify TCRbeta CDR3 regions from genomic DNA. Concerning the study's data processing: Within the assay, amplification of reference gene primers was used to estimate how many nucleated cells each sample contained. To quantify the absolute abundance of each unique TCRbeta CDR3 rearrangement, sequence reads were collapsed and filtered. For each sample, productive Simpson clonality was calculated by taking the square root of Simpson's diversity index across productive rearrangements. TCRdb re-hosts the immuneACCESS table, in-frame sequences only. Its copies lack some clones; in the studies checked, an unresolved V gene accounts for under half of them, and the cause for the rest is not known. That table furnishes V, J and clone size, whereas the DNA furnished D and trimming. This sample holds 150,000 to 200,000 clones; around 83% were observed only once. Approximately 13% of the sample is held by the ten biggest clonotypes.

From V the trimming removes 0 bases and from J it removes 3 bases, while the gene matches leave 9 bases of the junction unaccounted for. CDR1 is given as SGHRS and CDR2 as YFSETQ, both from the germline V gene. The CDR3 goes from the cysteine to the phenylalanine over 16 residues. The read is trimmed to its CDR3 DNA, 48 bases read in frame from base 1. The table lists this clone with a few counts. Its antigen is not yet known. Base qualities were left out, and no much larger clone turns up one base away. The specimen was peripheral blood. Here the chain combines TRBV5-1 and TRBJ2-7; 7 middle bases align to TRBD2. This TCR came from a man between 70 and 80 years old who had recovered from COVID-19. The DNA is TGCGCCAGCAGCTTGGGTAATACGGGCGGGAGCTACGAGCAGTACTTC. Its translation is CASSLGNTGGSYEQYF. The CDR3 plus the reference TRBV5-1 and TRBJ2-7 genes for the other parts give the full variable domain: KAGVTQTPRYLIKTRGQQVTLSCSPISGHRSVSWYQQTPGQGLQFLFEYFSETQRNKGNFPGRFSGRQFSNSRSEMNVSTLELGDSALYLCASSLGNTGGSYEQYFGPGTRLTVT.